What follows are 14 T cell receptor beta chains derived from one specimen sequenced in a study of T cells in Graves' hyperthyroidism and ophthalmopathy. Amplification of TCR beta CDR3 regions used RNA as the template. First-round RT-PCR targeting the TCR CDR3 was performed with the HTBI primer set. TCRdb fed the multiplex PCR reads into MiXCR, producing one record per CDR3 protein. The sample includes some 550,000 distinct CDR3 sequences, about 20% of them seen just once. The sample consisted of blood. These receptor sequences come from a man aged 18 to 29 with Graves' hyperthyroidism.

This clonotype was counted ten times or more. The CDR3 nucleotides are TGTGCCAGCAGTGACACCTTCAATCAGCCCCAGCATTTT. It translates to CASSDTFNQPQHF. V and J are TRBV6-1 and TRBJ1-5; D gene ambiguous. CDR1 is MNHNS, CDR2 SASEGT, per germline. The V end lost 3 bases, the J end lost 3 bases, and 6 bases lay between the germline ends. The CDR3 length is 13 residues.

This clonotype turned up a few times. CDR3 bases: TGTGCCAGCAACAAAACGAACACTGAAGCTTTCTTT. As protein: CASNKTNTEAFF. V gene TRBV2 combines with J gene TRBJ1-1; D unresolved. The CDR3 contains 12 residues. V was pared by 7 bases and J by 1 base, with 7 bases between. Germline CDR1 is SNHLY and CDR2 is FYNNEI.

This clonotype was observed at least ten times. The rearrangement joins TRBV30 to TRBJ2-2; D uncertain. V lost 6 bases to trimming and J lost 7 bases, with 15 bases between them. This CDR3 is built from 13 residues. Germline CDR1 GTSNPN, CDR2 SVGIG (reference sequence). CDR3 sequence: CACVQAWGGELFF. The CDR3 DNA reads TGTGCCTGTGTTCAGGCGTGGGGCGGGGAGCTGTTTTTT.

V usage is TRBV27 and J usage is TRBJ1-2; unclear D gene. Germline CDR1 and CDR2: MNHEY and SMNVEV (reference sequence). V shed 2 bases and J shed 8 bases, with 15 bases lying between them. This CDR3 is built from 14 residues. The CDR3 is CASSLKPPEGGYTF. In DNA, the CDR3 is TGTGCCAGCAGTTTAAAGCCGCCCGAGGGAGGCTACACCTTC.

About this clonotype itself: A much larger clone differs from this one at a single base, so this may be a read error. Because the CDR3's place on the DNA is in doubt, the DNA is left out and the CDR3 is given as listed by TCRdb. The V call is TRBV27, the J call TRBJ2-5; whether TRBD1, the table's D call, matches the DNA was not checked. Both ends counted, the CDR3 spans 15 residues. Germline CDR1 and CDR2: MNHEY and SMNVEV (reference sequence). The CDR3 reads CASSFAGGTGETKYF.

V gene TRBV30 combines with J gene TRBJ1-3; D perhaps matches TRBD1 (6 bases). V was trimmed by 1 base and J by 0 bases, leaving 7 bases between them. The length of the CDR3 is 14 residues. CDR1 and CDR2 (germline): GTSNPN, SVGIG (reference sequence). The DNA of the CDR3 is TGTGCCTGGAGTGACAGGGCCTCTGGAAACACCATATATTTT. Translated, it gives CAWSDRASGNTIYF.

The sample holds a few counts of this clonotype. The chain recombines TRBV30 with TRBJ2-7; D not resolved. The CDR3 runs 11 residues. CDR1 is GTSNPN, CDR2 SVGIG, per germline (reference sequence). Trimming cost V 5 bases and J 6 bases, with 11 bases left between them. CDR3 coding DNA: TGTGCCTGGTCTCCTGCGTCCGAGCAGTACTTC. Translating it yields CAWSPASEQYF. The whole variable domain, remainder taken from reference TRBV30 and TRBJ2-7, is SQTIHQWPATLVQPVGSPLSLECTVEGTSNPNLYWYRQAAGRGLQLLFYSVGIGQISSEVPQNLSASRPQDRQFILSSKKLLLSDSGFYLCAWSPASEQYFGPGTRLTVT.

The chain recombines TRBV5-1 with TRBJ1-1; TRBD1 matches at 12 bases. The length of the CDR3 is 18 residues. The germline V gene has CDR1 SGHRS and CDR2 YFSETQ. The trim removed 0 bases at V and 0 bases at J, leaving 6 bases unmatched. For the CDR3, the DNA is TGCGCCAGCAGCTTGGTTGGGACAGGGGGCCTTTTGAACACTGAAGCTTTCTTT. It encodes CASSLVGTGGLLNTEAFF.

The V and J genes are TRBV24-1 and TRBJ2-2; D gene ambiguous. V was clipped by 7 bases and J by 0 bases, with 8 bases between them. From germline, CDR1 is KGHDR and CDR2 SFDVKD. The CDR3 has 14 amino acids. The chain's CDR3 is CATSGPTNTGELFF. The DNA of the CDR3 is TGTGCCACCAGCGGCCCCACGAACACCGGGGAGCTGTTTTTT.

The chain joins TRBV28 to TRBJ2-7, with D possibly being TRBD1 (5 bases). Trimming stripped 3 bases from V and 3 bases from J, with 9 bases between. This CDR3 comprises 13 residues. Germline V CDR1 and CDR2: MDHEN, SYDVKM. The CDR3 loop is CASSLTALYEQYF. In DNA, the CDR3 is TGTGCCAGCAGTTTGACAGCGCTCTACGAGCAGTACTTC.

This chain links TRBV12-3 or TRBV12-4 with TRBJ2-7, with D uncertain. Deletions cut 1 base from V and 5 bases from J, with 18 bases between. The CDR3 runs to 16 residues. The CDR3, as DNA: TGTGCCAGCAGTTTAGTTCCACCTCCAAGGCCGAACGAGCAGTACTTC. Amino acid sequence: CASSLVPPPRPNEQYF.

The chain joins TRBV7-8 to TRBJ2-2; 10 nucleotides line up with TRBD1. Germline assignment: CDR1 SGHVS and CDR2 FQNEAQ. There are 14 residues in the CDR3. V shed 5 bases, J shed 7 bases, and the junction held 4 bases outside the gene matches. The CDR3 DNA follows: TGTGCCAGCAGCCCGGGACAGGGGCGCGGGGAGCTGTTTTTT. Its protein is CASSPGQGRGELFF.

Of note for this clonotype: Since a much larger clone is just one base distant, this may be a read error. The V and J genes are TRBV6-5 and TRBJ2-7; either TRBD1 or TRBD2 may supply D (5 bases each). The CDR3 spans 14 residues. Germline V lookup: CDR1 MNHEY, CDR2 SVGAGI. Trimming stripped 4 bases from V and 4 bases from J, with 14 bases between. This CDR3 is CASSSLPRGYEQYF. CDR3 coding DNA: TGTGCCAGCAGTTCTCTTCCGAGGGGTTACGAGCAGTACTTC.

This clonotype has at least ten counts. The V gene is TRBV12-3 or TRBV12-4, the J gene TRBJ2-5; D possibly corresponds to TRBD2 (6 bases). V was shortened by 6 bases and J by 0 bases, with 17 bases between the two germline ends. The CDR3 runs 16 residues. The CDR3 reads CASSDRRGSNQETQYF. The CDR3 nucleotides read TGTGCCAGCAGCGACCGGAGGGGCAGCAACCAAGAGACCCAGTACTTC.